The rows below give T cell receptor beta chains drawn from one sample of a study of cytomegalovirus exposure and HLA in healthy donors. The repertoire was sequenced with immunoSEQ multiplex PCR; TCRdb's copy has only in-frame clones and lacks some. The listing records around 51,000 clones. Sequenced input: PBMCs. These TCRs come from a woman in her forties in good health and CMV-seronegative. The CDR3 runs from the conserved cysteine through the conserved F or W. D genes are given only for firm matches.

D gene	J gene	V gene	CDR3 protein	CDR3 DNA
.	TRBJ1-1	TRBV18	CASSPRGGNTEAFF	TGTGCCAGCTCACCACGGGGGGGGAACACTGAAGCTTTCTTT
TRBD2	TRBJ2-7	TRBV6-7	CASSYRPSGSYF	TGTGCCAGCAGTTATAGGCCTAGCGGTTCGTACTTC
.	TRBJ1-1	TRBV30	CAWSSTGHTGNTEAFF	TGTGCCTGGAGTTCGACTGGCCACACAGGGAACACTGAAGCTTTCTTT
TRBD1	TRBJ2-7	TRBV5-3	CARSYPGQEPIEQYF	TGTGCCAGAAGTTACCCGGGACAGGAGCCCATCGAGCAGTACTTC
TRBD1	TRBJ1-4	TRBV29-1	CSVAGQGADNEKLFF	TGCAGCGTTGCAGGGCAGGGGGCGGATAATGAAAAACTGTTTTTT
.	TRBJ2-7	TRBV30	CAWSRTGDEQYF	TGTGCCTGGAGTAGGACCGGGGACGAGCAGTACTTC
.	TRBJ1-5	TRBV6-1	CASSGDANSNQPQHF	TGTGCCAGCAGCGGGGATGCCAATAGCAATCAGCCCCAGCATTTT
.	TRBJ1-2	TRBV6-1	CASSGGGSNYGYTF	TGTGCCAGCAGTGGGGGCGGTTCTAACTATGGCTACACCTTC
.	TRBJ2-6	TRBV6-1	CASSEPRGKANVLTF	TGTGCCAGCAGTGAACCCAGGGGCAAGGCCAACGTCCTGACTTTC
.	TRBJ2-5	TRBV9	CASSVLSQETQYF	TGTGCCAGCAGCGTATTGAGCCAAGAGACCCAGTACTTC
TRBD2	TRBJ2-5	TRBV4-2	CASSQVSLAGGPSVTQYF	TGTGCCAGCAGCCAAGTGAGTCTAGCGGGAGGGCCTTCCGTGACCCAGTACTTC
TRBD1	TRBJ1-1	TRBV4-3	CASSQGGAGGTEAFF	TGCGCCAGCAGCCAAGGAGGTGCAGGGGGCACTGAAGCTTTCTTT
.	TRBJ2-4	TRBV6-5	CASSSRGGFAKNIQYF	TGTGCCAGCAGTTCGAGGGGGGGATTCGCCAAAAACATTCAGTACTTC
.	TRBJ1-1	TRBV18	CASSPYGQDSNTEAFF	TGTGCCAGCTCACCCTATGGTCAGGACTCGAACACTGAAGCTTTCTTT
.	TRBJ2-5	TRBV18	CASSPAVQETQYF	TGTGCCAGCTCACCAGCAGTCCAAGAGACCCAGTACTTC
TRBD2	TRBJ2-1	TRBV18	CASSSASSTSGRGNEQFF	TGTGCCAGCTCATCCGCCTCGTCGACTAGCGGGAGGGGGAATGAGCAGTTCTTC
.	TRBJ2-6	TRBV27	CASSLREGANVLTF	TGTGCCAGCAGTTTAAGGGAGGGGGCCAACGTCCTGACTTTC
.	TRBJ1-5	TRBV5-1	CASSLGGSNQPQHF	TGCGCCAGCAGCTTGGGCGGGAGCAATCAGCCCCAGCATTTT
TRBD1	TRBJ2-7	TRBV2	CASVTDRGSEQYF	TGTGCCAGCGTAACGGACAGGGGAAGCGAGCAGTACTTC
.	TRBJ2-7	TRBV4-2	CASSQAEGGLSSYEQYF	TGTGCCAGCAGCCAAGCTGAAGGCGGGTTAAGCTCCTACGAGCAGTACTTC